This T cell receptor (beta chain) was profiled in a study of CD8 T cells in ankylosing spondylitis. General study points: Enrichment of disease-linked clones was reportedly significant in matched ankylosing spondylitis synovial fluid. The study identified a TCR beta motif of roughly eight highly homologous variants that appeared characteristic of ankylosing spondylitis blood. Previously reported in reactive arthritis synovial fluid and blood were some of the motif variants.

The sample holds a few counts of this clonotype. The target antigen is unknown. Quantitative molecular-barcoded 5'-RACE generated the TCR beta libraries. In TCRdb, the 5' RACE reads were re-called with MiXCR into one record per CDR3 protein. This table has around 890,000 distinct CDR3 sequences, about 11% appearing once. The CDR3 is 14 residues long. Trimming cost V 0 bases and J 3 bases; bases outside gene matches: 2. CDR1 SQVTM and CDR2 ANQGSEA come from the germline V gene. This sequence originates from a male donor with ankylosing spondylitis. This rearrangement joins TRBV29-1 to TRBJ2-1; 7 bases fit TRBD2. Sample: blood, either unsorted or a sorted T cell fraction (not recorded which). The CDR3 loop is CSVEEASGYNEQFF. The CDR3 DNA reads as TGCAGCGTTGAAGAGGCTAGCGGCTACAATGAGCAGTTCTTC.